This TCR beta chain emerged from a study of T-cell reconstitution after alpha-beta-depleted transplantation in children. Many counts were recorded for this clonotype. Using unique molecular identifiers, the investigators prepared the TCRbeta library. Each CDR3 protein is one row after TCRdb ran MiXCR on the PCR reads. The data contain approximately 490,000 distinct CDR3 sequences, 8% to 11% of them singletons. V lost 2 bases and J 0 bases, leaving 8 bases between the germline ends. This CDR3 comprises 15 residues. The rearrangement joins TRBV12-3 or TRBV12-4 to TRBJ2-1, with D maybe TRBD1 (6 bases). Sequenced here: PBMCs, sampled before TCRalphabeta/CD19-depleted stem cell transplant. The clonotype comes from a child younger than 10 with inherited bone marrow failure, due to receive a stem cell transplant. The CDR3, as DNA: TGTGCCAGCAGTTTATTGGACAGCTCCTACAATGAGCAGTTCTTC. Its translation: CASSLLDSSYNEQFF.